Detailed here is one TCR beta chain. The antigen remains unidentified. The sample comes from a study of cytomegalovirus exposure and HLA in healthy donors. General study results and limits: Further analysis was carried out later, and it showed several of the most significant clusters appearing linked to common viral pathogens. Among CMV-associated TCR beta chains, most appeared HLA-restricted in a later analysis.

The germline V gene has CDR1 SNHLY and CDR2 FYNNEI. The junction had 5 bases not matched to a gene; V was cut back by 6 bases and J by 4 bases. This CDR3 is built from 13 residues. Both 60 Vbeta primers and 13 Jbeta primers went into the PCR. In the authors' workflow: An analysis performed later counted around 86 million unique TCR beta chains (approximately 11 million of them shared). Profiling relied on immunoSEQ multiplex PCR, and the TCRdb table lists in-frame clones only, not all of them. From that table come the V and J calls and clone size; the DNA was used to work out D and trimming. The table shows 70,000 to 90,000 clones, with around 80% occurring only once.

The J gene is TRBJ1-2, the V gene TRBV2; 7 bases map to TRBD1. The specimen sequenced was PBMCs. This sequence was found in a man between 65 and 79 years old in good health and CMV-seropositive. CDR3 DNA sequence: TGTGCCAGCAGAGAGACAGGGATCTATGGCTACACCTTC. Encoded protein: CASRETGIYGYTF.